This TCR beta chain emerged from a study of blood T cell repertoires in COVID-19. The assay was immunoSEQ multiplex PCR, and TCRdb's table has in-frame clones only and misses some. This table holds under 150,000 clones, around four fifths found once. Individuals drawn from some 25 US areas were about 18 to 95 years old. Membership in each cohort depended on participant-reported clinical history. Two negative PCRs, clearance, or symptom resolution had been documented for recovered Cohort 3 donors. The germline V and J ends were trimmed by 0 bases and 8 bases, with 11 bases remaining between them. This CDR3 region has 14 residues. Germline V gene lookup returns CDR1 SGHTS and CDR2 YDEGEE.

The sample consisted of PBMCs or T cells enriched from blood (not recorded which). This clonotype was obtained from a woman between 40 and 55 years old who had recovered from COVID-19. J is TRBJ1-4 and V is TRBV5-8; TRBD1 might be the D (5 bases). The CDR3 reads CASSLGGAREKLFF. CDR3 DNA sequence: TGTGCCAGCAGCTTGGGTGGGGCGCGGGAAAAACTGTTTTTT.